The TCR beta chain under discussion was sequenced for a study of blood T cell repertoires in COVID-19. For the study at large: Acute-phase and convalescent COVID-19 samples originated in the United States, Italy and Spain. T cells, B-cell-depleted T cells, or PBMCs provided the cDNA or gDNA that served as material.

This CDR3 comprises 16 residues. Germline lookup yields CDR1 MNHNY and CDR2 SVGAGI (reference sequence). The V gene end was trimmed by 0 bases and the J gene end by 1 base; junction bases not matched to a gene: 4. The authors' processing: The assay estimated nucleated cells by amplifying reference gene primers. The data were produced by immunoSEQ multiplex PCR, yet TCRdb's version contains in-frame clones alone and is incomplete. V and J calls and clone size are as listed in that table; D and trimming were resolved from the DNA. The sample consists of around 300,000 clones, roughly nine tenths of them appearing once.

The V and J genes are TRBV6-6 and TRBJ2-7, with TRBD2 matching over 9 bases. Sequencing was done on a sample of peripheral blood. This clonotype originated in a woman in her forties who had recovered from COVID-19. The CDR3 DNA reads TGTGCCAGCAGTTACTCGGGGCGGGAGGGATCCTACGAGCAGTACTTC. It yields the protein CASSYSGREGSYEQYF.